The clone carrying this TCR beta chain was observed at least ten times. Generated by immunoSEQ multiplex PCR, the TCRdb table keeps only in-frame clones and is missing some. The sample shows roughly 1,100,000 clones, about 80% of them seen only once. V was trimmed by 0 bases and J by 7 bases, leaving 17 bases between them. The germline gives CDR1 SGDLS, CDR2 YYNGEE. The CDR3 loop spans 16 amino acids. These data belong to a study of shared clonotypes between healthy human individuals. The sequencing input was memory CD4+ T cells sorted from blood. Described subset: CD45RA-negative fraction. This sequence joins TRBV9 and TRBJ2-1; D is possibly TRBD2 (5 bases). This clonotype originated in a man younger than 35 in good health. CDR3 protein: CASSVASGDPRNEQFF. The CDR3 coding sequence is TGTGCCAGCAGCGTAGCATCCGGGGATCCAAGGAATGAGCAGTTCTTC.